This is a list of T cell receptor beta chains from one sample in a study of blood T cells in healthy people across ages. TCRdb analysed the 5' RACE reads with MiXCR anew, one entry per CDR3 protein. This sample carries 550,000 to 700,000 distinct CDR3 sequences, 25% to 30% of them seen once, and the ten largest clones take approximately 17%. Sequencing was performed on blood. Every receptor here comes from a woman in her 70s in good health. CDR3s include the opening cysteine and the closing phenylalanine or tryptophan.

j_gene	v_gene	CDR3aa
TRBJ2-3	TRBV27	CATGLAGVWSTDTQYF
TRBJ2-3	TRBV12-3/TRBV12-4	CASSLRGGVDDTQYF
TRBJ1-2	TRBV27	CASSSTGPYGYTF
TRBJ1-2	TRBV5-5	CASSRRVMGQSGFNYGYTF
TRBJ1-1	TRBV15	CATSRDVRYTEAFF
TRBJ1-3	TRBV5-1	CASSIQGAPGNTIYF
TRBJ2-1	TRBV29-1	CSVSQSNEQFF
TRBJ1-2	TRBV29-1	CSVLELSYGYTF
TRBJ2-5	TRBV15	CATSKSGTGAWETQYF
TRBJ2-1	TRBV5-1	CASSLAGFSSYNEQFF
TRBJ2-2	TRBV29-1	CSVRVGTNGGAAGELFF
TRBJ2-7	TRBV19	CASSMGTGTLGVEQYF
TRBJ2-2	TRBV6-5	CASCPRAGNTGELFF
TRBJ2-2	TRBV5-1	CASRLSGTGNTGELFF
TRBJ2-5	TRBV3-1	CASSHRNQETQYF
TRBJ2-5	TRBV7-8	CASSFGSGLQETQYF
TRBJ1-5	TRBV29-1	CSAGNSNQPQHF
TRBJ1-1	TRBV5-1	CASSLVQGAGIEAFF
TRBJ2-5	TRBV11-2	CASSESSIGVGATQYF
TRBJ1-1	TRBV6-2/TRBV6-3	CASRDRLEAFF
TRBJ2-5	TRBV4-2	CASSQDVAGAKTQYF
TRBJ2-4	TRBV4-3	CASSQEWGGTNIQYF
TRBJ1-1	TRBV6-9	CASSPIHNTEAFF
TRBJ2-3	TRBV12-3/TRBV12-4	CASRTLAGGTTDTQYF
TRBJ2-7	TRBV5-5	CASSLMDFYEQYF
TRBJ1-2	TRBV20-1	CSATNPGTGVKDTF
TRBJ2-7	TRBV6-2/TRBV6-3	CASSYSRTYEQYF
TRBJ2-3	TRBV12-3/TRBV12-4	CASSLPGTDTQYF
TRBJ2-5	TRBV9	CASSVGPGTQYF
.	TRBV2	CASSDPGYNEQFF
TRBJ2-3	TRBV5-1	CASGGGQGTDTQYF
.	TRBV7-8	CASSAGASTGETQYF
TRBJ2-7	TRBV20-1	CSPQKGSYEQYF
TRBJ1-4	TRBV12-3/TRBV12-4	CASSLWGQPNEKLFF
TRBJ2-7	TRBV6-2/TRBV6-3	CASRMTGGHEQYF
.	TRBV6-5	CASSLGQGWYEQYF
TRBJ2-1	TRBV6-5	CASRIEGVGYNEQLF
TRBJ1-3	TRBV7-9	CASSFTGQGGNTIYF
TRBJ2-7	TRBV11-2	CASSLVDGPYEQYF
TRBJ2-7	TRBV4-2	CASSQRLDEQYF
TRBJ2-3	TRBV3-1	CASSLAGGGTDTQYF
TRBJ1-4	TRBV5-6	CASSSGTLNEKLFF
TRBJ2-1	TRBV9	CASSVEPLGSYNEQFF
TRBJ1-4	TRBV6-5	CASSFSAGDDNEKLFF
TRBJ2-7	TRBV6-5	CASGYGHHEQYF
.	TRBV7-2	CASSLPGGFYEQYF
TRBJ2-5	TRBV5-1	CASSTVAGSETQYF
TRBJ1-3	TRBV7-2	CASSPARVSGNTIYF
.	TRBV24-1	CATSDPGTGDNEQYF
.	TRBV12-3/TRBV12-4	CASSLTASPSGEQYF
TRBJ2-1	TRBV12-5	CASGPTGRGYNEQFF
TRBJ2-1	TRBV7-9	CASRGDSSYNEQFF
TRBJ2-2	TRBV6-6	CASSYSGGGELFF
TRBJ2-7	TRBV7-2	CASSLAGTPLSYEQYF
TRBJ2-3	TRBV7-7	CASSLGGQGIHTQYF